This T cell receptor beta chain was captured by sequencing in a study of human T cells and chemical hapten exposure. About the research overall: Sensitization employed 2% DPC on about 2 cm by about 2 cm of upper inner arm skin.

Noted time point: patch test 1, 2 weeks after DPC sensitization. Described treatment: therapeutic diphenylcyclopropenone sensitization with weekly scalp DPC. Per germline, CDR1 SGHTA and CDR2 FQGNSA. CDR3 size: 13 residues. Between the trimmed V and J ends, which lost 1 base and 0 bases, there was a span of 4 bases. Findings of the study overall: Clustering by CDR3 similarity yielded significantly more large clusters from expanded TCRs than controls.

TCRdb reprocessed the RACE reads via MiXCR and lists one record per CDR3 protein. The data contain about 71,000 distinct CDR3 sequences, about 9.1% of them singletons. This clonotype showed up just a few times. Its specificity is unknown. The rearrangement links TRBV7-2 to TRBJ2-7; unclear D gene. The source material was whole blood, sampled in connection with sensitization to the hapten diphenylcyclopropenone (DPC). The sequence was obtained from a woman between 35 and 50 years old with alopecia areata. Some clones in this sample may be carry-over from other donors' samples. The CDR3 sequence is CASSLGPSYEQYF. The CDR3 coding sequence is TGTGCCAGCAGCTTAGGCCCCTCCTACGAGCAGTACTTC.